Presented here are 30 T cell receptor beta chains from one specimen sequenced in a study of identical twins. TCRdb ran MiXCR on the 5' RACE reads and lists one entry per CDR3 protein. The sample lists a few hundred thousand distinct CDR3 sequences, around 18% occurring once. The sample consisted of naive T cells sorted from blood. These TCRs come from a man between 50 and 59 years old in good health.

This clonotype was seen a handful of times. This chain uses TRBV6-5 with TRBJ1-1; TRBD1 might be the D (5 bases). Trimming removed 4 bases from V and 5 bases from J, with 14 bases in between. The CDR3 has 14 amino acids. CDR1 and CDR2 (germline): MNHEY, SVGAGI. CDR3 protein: CASSSLKGRTEAFF. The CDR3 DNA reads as TGTGCCAGCAGTTCCCTAAAGGGGAGGACTGAAGCTTTCTTT.

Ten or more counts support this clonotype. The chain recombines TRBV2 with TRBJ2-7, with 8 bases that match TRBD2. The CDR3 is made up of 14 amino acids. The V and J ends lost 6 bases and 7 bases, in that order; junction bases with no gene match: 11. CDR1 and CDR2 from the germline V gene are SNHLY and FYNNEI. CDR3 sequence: CASRPRAGDGEQYF. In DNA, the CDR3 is TGTGCCAGCAGACCCAGAGCGGGAGACGGGGAGCAGTACTTC.

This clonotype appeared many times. This CDR3 reads CASSSGAQETQYF. CDR3 DNA: TGTGCCAGCAGTTCCGGGGCCCAAGAGACCCAGTACTTC. This chain links TRBV28 with TRBJ2-5; either TRBD1 or TRBD2 may supply D (5 bases each). The CDR3 loop spans 13 amino acids. The germline V and J ends were trimmed by 4 bases and 1 base, with 7 bases remaining between them. Germline V gene data show CDR1 as MDHEN and CDR2 as SYDVKM.

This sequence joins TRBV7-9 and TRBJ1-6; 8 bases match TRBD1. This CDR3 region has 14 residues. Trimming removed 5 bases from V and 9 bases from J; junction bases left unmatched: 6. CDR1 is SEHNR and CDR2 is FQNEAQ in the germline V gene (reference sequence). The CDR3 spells CASSPGQGSSPLHF. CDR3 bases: TGTGCCAGCAGCCCTGGACAGGGAAGTTCACCCCTCCACTTT.

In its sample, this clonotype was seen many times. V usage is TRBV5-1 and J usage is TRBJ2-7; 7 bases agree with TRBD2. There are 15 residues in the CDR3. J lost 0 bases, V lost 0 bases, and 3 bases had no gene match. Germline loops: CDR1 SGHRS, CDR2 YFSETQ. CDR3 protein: CASSLVASGSYEQYF. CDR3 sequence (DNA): TGCGCCAGCAGCTTGGTGGCTAGCGGCTCCTACGAGCAGTACTTC.

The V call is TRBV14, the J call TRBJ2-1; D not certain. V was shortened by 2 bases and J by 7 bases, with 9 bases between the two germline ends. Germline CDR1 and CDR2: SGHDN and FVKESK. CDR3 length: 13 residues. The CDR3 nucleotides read TGTGCCAGCAGCCAATTTCAGGATAATGAGCAGTTCTTC. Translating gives CASSQFQDNEQFF.

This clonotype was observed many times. The CDR3 nucleotides read TGTGCCAGCACCCGGGACGGATTCACAGATACGCAGTATTTT. Protein: CASTRDGFTDTQYF. The gene calls are TRBV12-3 or TRBV12-4 and TRBJ2-3; D may be TRBD1 or TRBD2 (5 bases each). The CDR3 runs to 14 residues. V was shortened by 7 bases and J by 2 bases, with 13 bases between the two germline ends.

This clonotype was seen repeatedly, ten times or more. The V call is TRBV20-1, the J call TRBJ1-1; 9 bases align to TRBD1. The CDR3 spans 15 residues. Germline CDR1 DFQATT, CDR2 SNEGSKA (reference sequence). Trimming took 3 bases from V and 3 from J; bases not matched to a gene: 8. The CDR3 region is CSARVPQGAYTEAFF. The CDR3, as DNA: TGCAGTGCTAGGGTTCCACAGGGGGCGTACACTGAAGCTTTCTTT.

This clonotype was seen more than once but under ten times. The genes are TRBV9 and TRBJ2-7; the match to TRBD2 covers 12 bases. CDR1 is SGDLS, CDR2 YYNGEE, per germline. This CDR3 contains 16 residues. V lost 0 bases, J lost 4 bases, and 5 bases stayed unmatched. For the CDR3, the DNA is TGTGCCAGCAGCGTAGGACTAGCGGGGGCCCTTTACGAGCAGTACTTC. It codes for CASSVGLAGALYEQYF. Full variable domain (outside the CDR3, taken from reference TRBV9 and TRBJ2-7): DSGVTQTPKHLITATGQRVTLRCSPRSGDLSVYWYQQSLDQGLQFLIQYYNGEERAKGNILERFSAQQFPDLHSELNLSSLELGDSALYFCASSVGLAGALYEQYFGPGTRLTVT.

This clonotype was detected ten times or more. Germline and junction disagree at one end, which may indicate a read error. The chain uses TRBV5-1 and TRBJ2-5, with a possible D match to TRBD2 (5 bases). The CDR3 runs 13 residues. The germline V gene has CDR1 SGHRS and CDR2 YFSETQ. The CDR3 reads CASSFLAQETQYF. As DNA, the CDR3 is TGTGCCAGCAGTTTTCTAGCCCAAGAGACCCAGTACTTC. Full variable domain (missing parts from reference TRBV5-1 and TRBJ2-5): KAGVTQTPRYLIKTRGQQVTLSCSPISGHRSVSWYQQTPGQGLQFLFEYFSETQRNKGNFPGRFSGRQFSNSRSEMNVSTLELGDSALYLCASSFLAQETQYFGPGTRLLVL.

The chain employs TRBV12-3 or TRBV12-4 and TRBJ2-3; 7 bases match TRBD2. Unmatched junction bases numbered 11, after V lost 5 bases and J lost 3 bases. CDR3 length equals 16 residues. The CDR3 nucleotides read TGTGCCAGCAGTCCCGGGGAGGGGAGGGTTACAGATACGCAGTATTTT. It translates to CASSPGEGRVTDTQYF.

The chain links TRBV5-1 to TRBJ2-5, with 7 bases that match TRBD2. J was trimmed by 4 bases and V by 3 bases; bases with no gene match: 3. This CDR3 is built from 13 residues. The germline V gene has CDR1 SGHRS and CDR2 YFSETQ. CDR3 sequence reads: CASSSPSGETQYF. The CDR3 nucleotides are TGCGCCAGCAGCTCTCCTAGCGGAGAGACCCAGTACTTC.

In nucleotides, the CDR3 is TGTGCCAGCAGTTTCGGAAGGAAGCAGCCCCAGCATTTT. It codes for CASSFGRKQPQHF. The rearrangement joins TRBV27 to TRBJ1-5; D gene unclear. Germline lookup yields CDR1 MNHEY and CDR2 SMNVEV (reference sequence). The ends were cut back, 3 bases at V and 7 bases at J, with 10 bases in the middle. The CDR3 runs to 13 residues.

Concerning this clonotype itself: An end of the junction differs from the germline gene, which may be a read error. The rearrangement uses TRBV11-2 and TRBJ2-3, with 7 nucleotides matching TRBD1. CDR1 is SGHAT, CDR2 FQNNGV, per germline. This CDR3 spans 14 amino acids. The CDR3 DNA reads TGTGCCAGCAGCCCCCGGGTGGGGACAGATACGCTGTATTTT. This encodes CASSPRVGTDTLYF. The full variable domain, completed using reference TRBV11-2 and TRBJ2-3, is EAGVAQSPRYKIIEKRQSVAFWCNPISGHATLYWYQQILGQGPKLLIQFQNNGVVDDSQLPKDRFSAERLKGVDSTLKIQPAKLEDSAVYLCASSPRVGTDTLYFGPGTRLTVL.

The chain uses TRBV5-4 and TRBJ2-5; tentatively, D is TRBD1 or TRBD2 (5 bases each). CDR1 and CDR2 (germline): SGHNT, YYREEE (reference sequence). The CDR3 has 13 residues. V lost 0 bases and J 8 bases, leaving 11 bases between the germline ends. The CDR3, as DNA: TGTGCCAGCAGCTTGGGAGGGACGGCCACCCAGTACTTC. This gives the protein CASSLGGTATQYF.

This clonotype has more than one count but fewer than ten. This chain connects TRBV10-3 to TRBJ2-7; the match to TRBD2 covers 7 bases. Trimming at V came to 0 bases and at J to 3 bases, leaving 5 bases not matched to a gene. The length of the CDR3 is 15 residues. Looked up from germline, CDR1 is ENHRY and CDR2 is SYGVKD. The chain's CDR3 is CAISESGGIDYEQYF. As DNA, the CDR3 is TGTGCCATCAGTGAGTCCGGGGGGATAGACTACGAGCAGTACTTC.

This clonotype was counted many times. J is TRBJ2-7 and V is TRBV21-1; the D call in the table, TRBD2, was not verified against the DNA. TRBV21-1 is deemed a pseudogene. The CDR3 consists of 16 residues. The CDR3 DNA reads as TGTGCCAGCAAGTCCAAAGCTCGAGAGGAGTCCTACGAGCAGTACTTC. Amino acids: CASKSKAREESYEQYF.

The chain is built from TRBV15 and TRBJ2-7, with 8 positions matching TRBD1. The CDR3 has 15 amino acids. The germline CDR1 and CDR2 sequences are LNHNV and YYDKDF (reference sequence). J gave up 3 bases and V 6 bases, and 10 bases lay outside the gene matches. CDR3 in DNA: TGTGCCACCAGAGTAGCCGGGACAGGCGGCTACGAGCAGTACTTC. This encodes CATRVAGTGGYEQYF.

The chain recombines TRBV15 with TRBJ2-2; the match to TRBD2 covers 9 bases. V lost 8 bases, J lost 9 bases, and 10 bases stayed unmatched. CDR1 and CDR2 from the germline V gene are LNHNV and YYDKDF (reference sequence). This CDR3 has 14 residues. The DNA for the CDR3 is TGTGCCACCGAGGCGGCTAGCGGGACCAGGGAGCTGTTTTTT. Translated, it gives CATEAASGTRELFF.

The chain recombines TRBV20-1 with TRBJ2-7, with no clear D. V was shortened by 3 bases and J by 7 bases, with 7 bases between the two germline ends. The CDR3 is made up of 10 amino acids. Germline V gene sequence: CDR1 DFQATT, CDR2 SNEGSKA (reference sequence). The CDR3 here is CSARSIEQYF. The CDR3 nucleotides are TGCAGTGCTAGGAGCATAGAGCAGTACTTC.

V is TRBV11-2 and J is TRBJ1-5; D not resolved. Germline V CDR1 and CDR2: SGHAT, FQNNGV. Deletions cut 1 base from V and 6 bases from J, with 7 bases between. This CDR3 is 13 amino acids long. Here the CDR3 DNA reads TGTGCCAGCAGCTTAGCTGGGATTCAGCCCCAGCATTTT. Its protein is CASSLAGIQPQHF. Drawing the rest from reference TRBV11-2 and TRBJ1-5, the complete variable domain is EAGVAQSPRYKIIEKRQSVAFWCNPISGHATLYWYQQILGQGPKLLIQFQNNGVVDDSQLPKDRFSAERLKGVDSTLKIQPAKLEDSAVYLCASSLAGIQPQHFGDGTRLSIL.

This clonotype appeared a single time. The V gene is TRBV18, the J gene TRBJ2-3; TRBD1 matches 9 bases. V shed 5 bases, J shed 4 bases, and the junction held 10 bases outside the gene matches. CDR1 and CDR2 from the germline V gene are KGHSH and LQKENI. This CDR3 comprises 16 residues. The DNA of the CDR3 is TGTGCCAGCTCAAGGCCCCGGACAGGGGTTGCAGATACGCAGTATTTT. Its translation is CASSRPRTGVADTQYF.

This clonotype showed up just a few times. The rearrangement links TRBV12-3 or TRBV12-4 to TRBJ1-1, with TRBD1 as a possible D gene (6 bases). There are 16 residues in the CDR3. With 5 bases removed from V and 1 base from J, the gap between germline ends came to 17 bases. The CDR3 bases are TGTGCCAGCAGTCTTTACTCCGGGACATCGAACACTGAAGCTTTCTTT. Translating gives CASSLYSGTSNTEAFF.

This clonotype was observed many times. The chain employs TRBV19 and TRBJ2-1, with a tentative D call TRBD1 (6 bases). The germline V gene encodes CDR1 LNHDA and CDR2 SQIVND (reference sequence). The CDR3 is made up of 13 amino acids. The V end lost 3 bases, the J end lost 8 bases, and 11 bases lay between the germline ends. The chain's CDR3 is CASSILKGDEQFF. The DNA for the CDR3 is TGTGCCAGTAGTATCCTCAAGGGGGATGAGCAGTTCTTC.

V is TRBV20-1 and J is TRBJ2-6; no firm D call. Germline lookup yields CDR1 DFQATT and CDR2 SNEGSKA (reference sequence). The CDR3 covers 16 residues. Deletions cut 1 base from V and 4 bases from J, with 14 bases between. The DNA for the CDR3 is TGCAGTGCTAGAGCGGCCGCAGTTAGCGGGGCCAACGTCCTGACTTTC. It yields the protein CSARAAAVSGANVLTF.

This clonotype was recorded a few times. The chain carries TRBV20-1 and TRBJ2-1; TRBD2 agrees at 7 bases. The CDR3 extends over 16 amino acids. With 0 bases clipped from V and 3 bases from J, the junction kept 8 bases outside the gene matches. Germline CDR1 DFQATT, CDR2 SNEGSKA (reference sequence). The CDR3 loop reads CSARDQSGIIYNEQFF. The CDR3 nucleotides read TGCAGTGCTAGAGATCAAAGCGGGATAATCTACAATGAGCAGTTCTTC.

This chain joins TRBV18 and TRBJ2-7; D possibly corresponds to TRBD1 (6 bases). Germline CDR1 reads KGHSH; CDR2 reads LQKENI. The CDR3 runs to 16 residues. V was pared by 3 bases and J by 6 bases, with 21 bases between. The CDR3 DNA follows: TGTGCCAGCTCACCCCAATCGCAGGGGTCCCCACTCGAGCAGTACTTC. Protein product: CASSPQSQGSPLEQYF.

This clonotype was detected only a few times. The CDR3: CSVAGEDTDTQYF. CDR3 bases: TGCAGCGTTGCGGGGGAAGACACAGATACGCAGTATTTT. The rearrangement uses TRBV29-1 and TRBJ2-3; a possible D gene is TRBD2 (6 bases). Germline CDR1 reads SQVTM; CDR2 reads ANQGSEA. V was clipped by 4 bases and J by 2 bases, with 10 bases between them. The CDR3 runs to 13 residues.

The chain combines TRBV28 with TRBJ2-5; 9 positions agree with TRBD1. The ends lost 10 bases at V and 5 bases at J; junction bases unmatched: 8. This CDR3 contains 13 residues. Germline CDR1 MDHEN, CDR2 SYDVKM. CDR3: CATVDRGWETQYF. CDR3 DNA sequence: TGTGCCACCGTGGACAGGGGTTGGGAGACCCAGTACTTC.

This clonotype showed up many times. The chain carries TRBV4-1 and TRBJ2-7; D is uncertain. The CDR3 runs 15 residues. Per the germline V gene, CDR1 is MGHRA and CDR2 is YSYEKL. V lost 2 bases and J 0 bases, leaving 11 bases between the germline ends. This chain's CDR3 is CASSQRKDGSYEQYF. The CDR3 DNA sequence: TGCGCCAGCAGCCAAAGAAAGGACGGCTCCTACGAGCAGTACTTC.